The TCR beta chain described here comes from a study of blood T cell repertoires in COVID-19 (dated by TCRdb to the early 2020s). Regarding the study in general: Samples covering the acute and convalescent phases of COVID-19 were provided by collaborators in the United States, Italy and Spain. Nearly every sample came with metadata listing a de-identified subject ID, COVID-19 status, age in years and sex. Samples were obtained from the ongoing ImmuneRACE study (first 160 participants) and from 1,200 or so subjects provided by 6 global collaborators. Deeply sampled blood TCRbeta repertoires from subjects exposed to, actively infected with, or recovered from COVID-19 were included in the dataset. HLA class I and class II types, where available, came from metadata supplied by the sample provider rather than from assay-based typing. A freely available public database, intended as a resource for researchers studying the immune response to SARS-CoV-2, is where the repertoires were released. The prospective study material was composed of cDNA or gDNA derived from T cells, B-cell-depleted T cells, or PBMCs.

TCRbeta CDR3 regions were amplified from genomic DNA by means of the immunoSEQ Assay, a bias-controlled multiplex PCR. The published analysis was carried out like this. The number of nucleated cells in each sample was estimated by amplification of reference gene primers within the assay. Sequence reads were collapsed and filtered to measure the absolute abundance of every unique TCRbeta CDR3 rearrangement. For each sample, productive Simpson clonality was calculated as the square root of Simpson's diversity index across productive rearrangements. This immuneACCESS table, as held by TCRdb, lists in-frame sequences with V and J called but not all clones. Of the missing ones, under half trace to an unresolved V gene in checked studies; the others have no known cause. V and J calls and clone size are given by that table; D and trimming were obtained from the DNA. This sample lists around 140,000 clones; 81% were detected once. The top ten clones comprise about 7.5% of the sample.

The paper's findings and limits, for the study overall: Clinical and demographic metadata were provided uncurated, with the amount varying by source and participant.

The collaborating institutions used their own protocols to collect whole blood in K2EDTA tubes. For TCRbeta analysis, collaborators shipped samples as frozen whole blood, isolated PBMCs, or DNA extracted from either of those sample types. Taken from the germline V gene, the CDR1 and CDR2 loops are SGHRS and YFSETQ. Trimming takes 0 bases off V and 4 bases off J; junction bases not matched to a gene: 9. Including cysteine and phenylalanine, the CDR3 has 16 amino acids. The kept DNA is CDR3 alone, 48 bases in frame from the first base. Of note for this clone: Its recognized antigen is unknown. No much larger clonotype is one base removed from it; base qualities were not supplied.

This sequence originates from a human donor in a cohort sampled during active COVID-19. The sequence joins TRBV5-1 to TRBJ1-2; 7 bases in the junction line up with TRBD1. Sample: peripheral blood. The nucleotide sequence reads as follows: TGCGCCAGCAGCTTGGCTACAGGGGCCAACTCCTATGGCTACACCTTC. It translates as CASSLATGANSYGYTF.